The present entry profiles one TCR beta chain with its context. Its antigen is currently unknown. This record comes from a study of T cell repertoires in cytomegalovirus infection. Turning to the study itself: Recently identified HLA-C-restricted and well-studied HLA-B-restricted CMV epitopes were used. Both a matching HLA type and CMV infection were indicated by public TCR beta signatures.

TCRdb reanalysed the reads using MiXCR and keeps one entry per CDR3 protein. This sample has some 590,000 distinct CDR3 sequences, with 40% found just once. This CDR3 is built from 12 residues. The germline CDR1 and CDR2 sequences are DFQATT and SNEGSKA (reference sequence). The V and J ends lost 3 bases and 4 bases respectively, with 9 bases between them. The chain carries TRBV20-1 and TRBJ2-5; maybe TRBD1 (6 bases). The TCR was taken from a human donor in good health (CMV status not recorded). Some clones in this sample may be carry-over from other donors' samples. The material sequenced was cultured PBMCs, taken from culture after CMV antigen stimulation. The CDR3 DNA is TGCAGTGCTAGGACAGGCGGAGAGACCCAGTACTTC. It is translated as CSARTGGETQYF.